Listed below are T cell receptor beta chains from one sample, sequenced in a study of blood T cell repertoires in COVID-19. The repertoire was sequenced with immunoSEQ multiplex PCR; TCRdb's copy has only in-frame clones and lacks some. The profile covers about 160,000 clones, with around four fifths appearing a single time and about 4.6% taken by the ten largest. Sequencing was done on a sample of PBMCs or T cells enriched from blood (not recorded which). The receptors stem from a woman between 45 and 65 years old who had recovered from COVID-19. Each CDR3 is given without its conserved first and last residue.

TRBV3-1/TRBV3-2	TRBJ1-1	ASSQELKDMNTEAF
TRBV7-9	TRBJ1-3	ASSYTRQSGNTIY
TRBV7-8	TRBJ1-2	ASSPTNRDPHYGYT
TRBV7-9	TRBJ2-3	ASSLAGVTDTQY
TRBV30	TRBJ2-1	AWSVRLAGGDEQF
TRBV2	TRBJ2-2	ASSDGFGGGELF
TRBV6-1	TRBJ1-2	ASSESWGTSFGYT
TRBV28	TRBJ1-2	ASIELQGKGGYT
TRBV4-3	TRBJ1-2	ASSPRTGRTFSYGYT
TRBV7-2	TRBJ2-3	ASSSDRGTDTQY
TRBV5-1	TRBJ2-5	ASRESRTQETQY
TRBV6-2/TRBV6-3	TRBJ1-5	ASNPTPISNQPQH
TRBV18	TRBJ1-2	ASSPTEIYGYT
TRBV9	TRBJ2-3	ASSVGGVGTGSTDTQY
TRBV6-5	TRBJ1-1	ASSTHRGRTTEAF
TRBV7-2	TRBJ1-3	ASSSTGPPENTIY
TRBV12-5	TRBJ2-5	ASGLVRRTSGGHRRETQY
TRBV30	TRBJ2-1	AWSVEELNEQF
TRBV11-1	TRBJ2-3	ASSWLAGGPTDTQY
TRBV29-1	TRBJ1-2	SVATGGSGYT
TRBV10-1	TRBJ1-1	ASSESKQGRTEAF
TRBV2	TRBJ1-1	ASSGPGLTNTEAF
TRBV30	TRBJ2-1	AWSAGGPYNEQF
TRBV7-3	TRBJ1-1	ASSLTPQNRNTEAF
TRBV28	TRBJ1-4	ATVFVGTGGEKLF
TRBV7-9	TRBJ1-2	ASSFGDRSNYGYT
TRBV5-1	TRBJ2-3	ASTLERASGGMNTQY
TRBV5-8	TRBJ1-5	ASASRRIHQPQH
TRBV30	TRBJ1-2	AWSPIVGYT
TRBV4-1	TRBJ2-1	ASSPLAVGYNEQF
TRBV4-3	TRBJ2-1	ASSQERTSGRNEQF
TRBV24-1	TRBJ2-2	ATGRGQNTGELF
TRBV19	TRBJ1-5	ASMPPQGPGENQPQH
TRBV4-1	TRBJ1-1	ASARAMNTEAF
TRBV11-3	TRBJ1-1	ASSSGGVGNTEAF
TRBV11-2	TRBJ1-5	ASSLETGGGGQPQH
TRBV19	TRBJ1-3	ASDSDSPGNTIY
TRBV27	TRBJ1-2	ASTPFQGPGYGYT
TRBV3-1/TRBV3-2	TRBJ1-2	ASSLGGQLNRYT
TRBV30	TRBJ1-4	AWRTQGGNEKLF
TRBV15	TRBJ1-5	ATSRDTDSRNQPQH
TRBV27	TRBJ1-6	ASTPRRTGGRGSPLH
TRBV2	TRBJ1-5	ASSDNRGKPQH
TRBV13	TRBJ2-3	ASSSNRLAGSDTQY
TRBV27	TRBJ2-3	ASSSSGGTDTQY
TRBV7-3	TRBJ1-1	ASSAGGNTEAF
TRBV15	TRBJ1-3	ATSRDRLQGGNTIY
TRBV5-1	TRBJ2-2	ASSPNRANTGELF
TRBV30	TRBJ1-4	ACPEVGQPLARLF
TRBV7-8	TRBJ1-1	ASRPPGGSEAF
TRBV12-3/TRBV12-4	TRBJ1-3	ASRRGAGNTIY
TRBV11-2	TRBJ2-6	ASSASGTLPNVLT
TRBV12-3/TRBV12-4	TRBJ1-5	ASVTSRNQPQH
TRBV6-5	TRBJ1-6	ASSLTDRAYSPLH